The rows below give T cell receptor beta chains drawn from one sample of a study of cytomegalovirus exposure and HLA in healthy donors. Only in-frame clones appear in the TCRdb table, and some are missing; sequencing was by immunoSEQ multiplex PCR. Counted here are 180,000 or so clones, roughly 85% occurring once; the ten biggest clones make up 9.3%. The material sequenced was PBMCs. The receptor set was obtained from a man aged 18 to 30 in good health and CMV-seropositive. Both conserved end residues are part of each CDR3. The D gene is left open where the match is weak. Clone size appears in some rows only: once, few, many, or a class for an expanded clone.

j_gene,abundance,v_gene,d_gene,CDR3aa,CDR3nt
TRBJ2-1,.,TRBV4-1,TRBD2,CASSQDPSGGYNEQFF,TGCGCCAGCAGCCAAGACCCTAGCGGGGGCTACAATGAGCAGTTCTTC
TRBJ1-1,.,TRBV10-3,.,CAISEGGNTEAFF,TGTGCCATCAGTGAGGGAGGGAACACTGAAGCTTTCTTT
TRBJ2-5,.,TRBV5-6,.,CASSRDRETQYF,TGTGCCAGCAGCCGAGACAGAGAGACCCAGTACTTC
TRBJ1-1,once,TRBV18,TRBD1,CASSPGITGGVGTEAFF,TGTGCCAGCTCACCAGGTATTACAGGGGGCGTTGGCACTGAAGCTTTCTTT
TRBJ1-1,.,TRBV7-9,TRBD1,CASSPGDRGLNTEAFF,TGTGCCAGCAGCCCTGGGGACAGGGGATTGAACACTGAAGCTTTCTTT
TRBJ1-6,.,TRBV19,TRBD1,CASSTQGGNSPLHF,TGTGCCAGTAGTACACAGGGGGGGAATTCACCCCTCCACTTT
TRBJ1-1,.,TRBV7-6,.,CASSYGRRAEAFF,TGTGCCAGCAGCTATGGACGGCGGGCTGAAGCTTTCTTT
TRBJ2-3,.,TRBV14,TRBD2,CASSPAAGGPNTQYF,TGTGCCAGCAGCCCGGCTGCGGGGGGCCCGAATACGCAGTATTTT
TRBJ1-2,.,TRBV6-5,TRBD1,CASSQGAGGYTF,TGTGCCAGCAGTCAGGGGGCAGGAGGCTACACCTTC
TRBJ1-6,.,TRBV10-1,TRBD1,CASSVGQSSYNSPLHF,TGCGCCAGCAGTGTGGGACAGTCCTCCTATAATTCACCCCTCCACTTT
TRBJ1-2,.,TRBV16,.,CASDPGRARDYGYTF,TGTGCCAGCGACCCCGGGAGGGCTCGAGACTATGGCTACACCTTC
TRBJ1-4,few,TRBV27,.,CASSFTRRGEKLFF,TGTGCCAGCAGTTTCACAAGGCGAGGGGAAAAACTGTTTTTT
TRBJ1-1,.,TRBV6-5,TRBD1,CASSYGQDTEAFF,TGTGCCAGCAGTTACGGACAGGACACTGAAGCTTTCTTT
TRBJ2-1,.,TRBV5-5,TRBD1,CASSFLGQESYNEQFF,TGTGCCAGCAGCTTCCTGGGACAGGAATCCTACAATGAGCAGTTCTTC
TRBJ2-1,.,TRBV4-3,TRBD2,CASSQDNSVLAGAANNEQFF,TGCGCCAGCAGCCAAGATAATAGTGTACTAGCGGGGGCCGCAAACAATGAGCAGTTCTTC
TRBJ1-4,.,TRBV5-1,.,CASSSSGTNPEKLFF,TGCGCCAGCAGCTCATCCGGGACAAACCCTGAAAAACTGTTTTTT
TRBJ1-3,few,TRBV6-5,.,CASSYLSPGATNAIYF,TGTGCCAGCAGTTACCTCTCCCCTGGGGCCACCAACGCCATATATTTT
TRBJ2-7,.,TRBV6-6,.,CASSSYYEQYF,TGTGCCAGCAGTTCGTACTACGAGCAGTACTTC
TRBJ1-2,.,TRBV9,TRBD1,CASSFRGQGAQGEGYTF,TGTGCCAGCAGCTTTAGGGGACAGGGGGCTCAAGGAGAGGGCTACACCTTC
TRBJ2-7,.,TRBV5-1,TRBD2,CASSLSGGPSYEQYF,TGCGCCAGCAGCTTAAGCGGGGGGCCCTCTTACGAGCAGTACTTC